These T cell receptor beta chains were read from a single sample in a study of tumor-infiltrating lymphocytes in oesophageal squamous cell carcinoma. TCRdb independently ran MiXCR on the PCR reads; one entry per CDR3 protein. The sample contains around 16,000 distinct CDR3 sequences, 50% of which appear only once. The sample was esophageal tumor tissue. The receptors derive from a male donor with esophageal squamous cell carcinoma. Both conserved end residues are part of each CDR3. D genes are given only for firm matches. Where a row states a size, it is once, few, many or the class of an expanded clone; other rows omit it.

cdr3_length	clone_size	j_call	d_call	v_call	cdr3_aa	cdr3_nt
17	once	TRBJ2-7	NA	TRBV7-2	CASSLDSLARPYNEQYF	TGTGCCAGCAGCTTAGATTCCCTGGCAAGACCCTACAATGAGCAGTACTTC
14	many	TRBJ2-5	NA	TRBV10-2	CASSEIGGVETQYF	TGCGCCAGCAGTGAGATTGGGGGAGTGGAGACCCAGTACTTC
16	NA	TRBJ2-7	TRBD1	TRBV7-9	CASSSCGQGPCYEQYF	TGTGCCAGCAGCTCTTGCGGACAGGGGCCTTGCTACGAGCAGTACTTC
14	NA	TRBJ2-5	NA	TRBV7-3	CASSYTVGGETQYF	TGTGCCAGCAGTTACACAGTGGGGGGCGAGACCCAGTACTTC
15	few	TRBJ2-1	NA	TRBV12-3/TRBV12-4	CASSLAGRYYNEQFF	TGTGCCAGCAGTTTAGCCGGGAGATACTACAATGAGCAGTTCTTC
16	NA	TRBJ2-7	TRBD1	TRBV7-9	CASSLGRTGENYEQYF	TGTGCCAGCAGCTTAGGTCGGACAGGGGAGAACTACGAGCAGTACTTC
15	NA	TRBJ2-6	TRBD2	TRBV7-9	CASSATSAGANVLTF	TGTGCCAGCAGCGCGACTAGCGCCGGGGCCAACGTCCTGACTTTC
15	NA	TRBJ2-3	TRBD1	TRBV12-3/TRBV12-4	CASTWDSLSTDTQYF	TGTGCCAGCACGTGGGACAGCCTTAGCACAGATACGCAGTATTTT
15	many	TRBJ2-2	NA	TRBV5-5	CASSSRRGSTGELFF	TGTGCCAGCAGCTCAAGACGGGGTTCCACCGGGGAGCTGTTTTTT
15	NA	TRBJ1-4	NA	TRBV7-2	CASSLVNRDNEKLFF	TGTGCCAGCAGCTTAGTAAACAGGGATAATGAAAAACTGTTTTTT
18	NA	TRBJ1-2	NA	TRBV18	CASSPLSNSDSLTYGYTF	TGTGCCAGCTCACCACTAAGTAATTCGGACAGCTTAACCTATGGCTACACCTTC
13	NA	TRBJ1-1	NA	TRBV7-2	CASSILVNTEAFF	TGTGCCAGCAGCATTCTTGTGAACACTGAAGCTTTCTTT
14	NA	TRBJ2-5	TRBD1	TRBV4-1	CASSLRGQGETQYF	TGCGCCAGCAGCTTAAGGGGACAGGGGGAGACCCAGTACTTC
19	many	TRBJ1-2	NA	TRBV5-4	CASSFGPLDGRDENYGYTF	TGTGCCAGCAGCTTCGGGCCGCTTGACGGCAGGGACGAAAACTATGGCTACACCTTC
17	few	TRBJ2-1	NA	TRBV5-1	CASSLAVVPGVYNEQFF	TGCGCCAGCAGCTTGGCCGTAGTCCCAGGGGTCTACAATGAGCAGTTCTTC
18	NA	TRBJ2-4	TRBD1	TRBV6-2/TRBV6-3	CASSEEGQGVWAKNIQYF	TGTGCCAGCAGTGAAGAGGGACAGGGGGTCTGGGCCAAAAACATTCAGTACTTC
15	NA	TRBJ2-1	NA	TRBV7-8	CASTTTGESVNEQFF	TGTGCCAGCACCACGACGGGGGAAAGTGTCAATGAGCAGTTCTTC
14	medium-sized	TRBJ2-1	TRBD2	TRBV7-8	CASSSRRTSGEQFF	TGTGCCAGCAGCTCGAGGCGGACTAGCGGTGAGCAGTTCTTC
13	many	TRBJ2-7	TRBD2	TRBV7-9	CASSFSGTDEQYF	TGTGCCAGCAGCTTCAGCGGGACGGACGAGCAGTACTTC
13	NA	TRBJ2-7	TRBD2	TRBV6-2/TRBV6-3	CATVASGYYEQYF	TGTGCTACCGTGGCTAGCGGATACTACGAGCAGTACTTC
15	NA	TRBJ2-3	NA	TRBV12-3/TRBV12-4	CASSPTPQFTDTQYF	TGTGCCAGCAGCCCGACACCACAATTCACAGATACGCAGTATTTT
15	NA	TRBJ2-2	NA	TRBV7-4	CASSLGAVLTGELFF	TGTGCCAGCAGCTTAGGGGCCGTACTAACCGGGGAGCTGTTTTTT
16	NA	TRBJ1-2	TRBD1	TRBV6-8	CASSLGQAFSNYGYTF	TGTGCCAGCAGTCTAGGACAGGCCTTTTCTAACTATGGCTACACCTTC
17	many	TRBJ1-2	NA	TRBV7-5	CISVPEPPTPRDYGYTF	NA
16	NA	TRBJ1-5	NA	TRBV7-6	CASSPQQGFVNQPQHF	TGTGCCAGCAGCCCACAACAGGGTTTTGTCAATCAGCCCCAGCATTTT
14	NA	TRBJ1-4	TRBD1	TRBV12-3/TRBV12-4	CASSGDRGNEKLFF	TGTGCCAGCAGTGGCGACAGGGGAAATGAAAAACTGTTTTTT
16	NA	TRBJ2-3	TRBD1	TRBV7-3	CASSLTVQGTIDTQYF	TGTGCCAGCAGCTTAACGGTACAGGGGACGATAGATACGCAGTATTTT
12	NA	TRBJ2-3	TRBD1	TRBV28	CASSLWGTGQYF	TGTGCCAGCAGTTTGTGGGGGACAGGGCAGTATTTT
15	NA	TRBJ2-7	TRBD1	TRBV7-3	CASSSTGGPYNEQYF	TGTGCCAGCAGCTCGACAGGGGGCCCCTACAATGAGCAGTACTTC
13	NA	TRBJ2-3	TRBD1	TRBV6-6	CASSDGQGYTQYF	TGTGCCAGCAGTGACGGACAGGGCTACACGCAGTATTTT
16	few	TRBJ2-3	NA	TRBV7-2	CASSLGRGRSTDTQYF	TGTGCCAGCAGCTTAGGGCGGGGGCGGAGCACAGATACGCAGTATTTT
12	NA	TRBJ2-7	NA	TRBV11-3	CASHSRDYEQYF	TGTGCCAGCCACTCCCGAGACTACGAGCAGTACTTC
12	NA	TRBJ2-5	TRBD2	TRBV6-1	CASEVSGGAFNF	TGTGCCAGCGAAGTGTCCGGGGGGGCTTTTAACTTC
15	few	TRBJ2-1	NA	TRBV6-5	CASSYADVALYEQFF	TGTGCCAGCAGTTACGCGGATGTCGCACTCTATGAGCAGTTCTTC
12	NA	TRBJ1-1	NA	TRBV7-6	CASSLQGVEAFF	TGTGCCAGCAGCTTACAAGGGGTTGAAGCTTTCTTT
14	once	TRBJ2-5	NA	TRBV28	CASSFVRDQETQYF	TGTGCCAGCAGTTTCGTCAGGGACCAAGAGACCCAGTACTTC
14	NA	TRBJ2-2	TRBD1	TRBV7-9	CASRQGAHTGELFF	TGTGCCAGCAGACAGGGGGCGCACACCGGGGAGCTGTTTTTT
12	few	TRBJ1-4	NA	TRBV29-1	CSGGRRGEKLFF	TGCAGCGGGGGGCGGCGGGGCGAAAAACTGTTTTTT
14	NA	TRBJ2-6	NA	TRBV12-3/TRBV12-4	CASSIFSGANVLTF	TGTGCCAGCAGCATATTTTCTGGGGCCAACGTCCTGACTTTC
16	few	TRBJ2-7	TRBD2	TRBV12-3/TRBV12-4	CASSSHGTSGSYEQYF	TGTGCCAGCAGTTCCCACGGGACTAGCGGGAGCTACGAGCAGTACTTC
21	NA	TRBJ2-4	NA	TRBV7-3	CASSLRARQNPNRMNDNEQYF	TGTGCCAGCAGCTTAAGAGCTAGACAGAACCCTAACCGAATGAATGACAATGAGCAGTACTTC
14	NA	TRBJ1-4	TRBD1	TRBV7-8	CASSFRQGGEKLFF	TGTGCCAGCAGCTTCAGACAGGGTGGGGAAAAACTGTTTTTT
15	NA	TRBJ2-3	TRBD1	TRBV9	CASSVGQGLADTQYF	TGTGCCAGCAGCGTGGGACAGGGGCTTGCAGATACGCAGTATTTT
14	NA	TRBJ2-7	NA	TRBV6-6	CASSEPGTSYEQYF	TGTGCCAGCAGTGAGCCGGGGACATCCTACGAGCAGTACTTC
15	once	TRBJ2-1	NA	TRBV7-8	CASSVGTTQGNEQFF	TGTGCCAGCAGCGTCGGGACGACTCAGGGGAATGAGCAGTTCTTC
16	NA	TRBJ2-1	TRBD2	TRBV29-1	CSVDQLAGGFYNEQFF	TGCAGCGTTGATCAACTAGCGGGAGGGTTCTACAATGAGCAGTTCTTC
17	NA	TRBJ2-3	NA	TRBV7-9	CASSPGTVVGLTDTQYF	TGTGCCAGCAGTCCCGGGACGGTGGTGGGCCTCACAGATACGCAGTATTTT
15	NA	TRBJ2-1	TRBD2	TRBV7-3	CASSPGGTTYNEQFF	TGTGCCAGCAGCCCCGGGGGGACTACCTACAATGAGCAGTTCTTC
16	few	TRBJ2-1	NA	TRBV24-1	CATSDPRDGIYNEQFF	TGTGCCACCAGTGATCCCCGGGACGGAATCTACAATGAGCAGTTCTTC
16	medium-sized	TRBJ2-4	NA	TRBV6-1	CASSERQGLAKNIQYF	TGTGCCAGCAGTGAGCGTCAGGGGCTAGCCAAAAACATTCAGTACTTC
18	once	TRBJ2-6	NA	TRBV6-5	CASSYSRSFRSGANVLTF	TGTGCCAGCAGTTACTCGAGGTCGTTCCGCTCTGGGGCCAACGTCCTGACTTTC
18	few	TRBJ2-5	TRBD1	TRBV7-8	CASSRTGGGPEVGETQYF	TGTGCCAGCAGCCGAACAGGGGGCGGACCAGAAGTAGGAGAGACCCAGTACTTC
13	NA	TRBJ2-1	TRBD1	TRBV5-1	CASSSGPTGGQFF	TGCGCCAGCAGCTCGGGACCTACAGGGGGGCAGTTCTTC
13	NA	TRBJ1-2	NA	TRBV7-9	CASRLPGVYGYTF	TGTGCCAGCAGGTTACCAGGGGTCTATGGCTACACCTTC